This passage covers 23 T cell receptor beta chains from one sample sequenced in a study of blood T cell repertoires in COVID-19. Clones were read by immunoSEQ multiplex PCR, and TCRdb kept only the in-frame ones, dropping some. This sample has 350,000 to 400,000 clones, with approximately 88% found just once. The sequencing sample was made of PBMCs or T cells enriched from blood (not recorded which). The receptors derive from a woman under 40 with acute COVID-19.

The chain couples TRBV7-9 to TRBJ1-6; no reliable D call. The CDR3 is made up of 15 amino acids. Per germline, CDR1 SEHNR and CDR2 FQNEAQ (reference sequence). V was trimmed by 1 base and J by 9 bases, leaving 13 bases between them. The CDR3 DNA sequence: TGTGCCAGCAGCTTAGGAGCCGACAAGATTTCACCCCTCCACTTT. It is translated as CASSLGADKISPLHF.

The V gene is TRBV10-1, the J gene TRBJ2-7; 10 bases line up with TRBD2. CDR3 length equals 16 residues. V shed 8 bases, J shed 0 bases, and the junction held 10 bases outside the gene matches. Germline CDR1 is WNHNN and CDR2 is SYGVQD (reference sequence). The CDR3 reads CASGNGLAVSSYEQYF. CDR3 coding DNA: TGCGCCAGCGGGAACGGACTAGCGGTGAGCTCCTACGAGCAGTACTTC.

This chain joins TRBV6-6 and TRBJ2-1; TRBD2 might be the D (7 bases). Germline V gives CDR1 MNHNY, CDR2 SVGAGI (reference sequence). The CDR3 is 14 amino acids. Trimming shortened V by 6 bases and J by 9 bases, and 18 bases separated the two germline ends. CDR3 nucleotides: TGTGCCAGCAGCCTGGGGGGGCGCTTAGGTGAGCAGTTCTTC. This gives the protein CASSLGGRLGEQFF.

This chain connects TRBV29-1 to TRBJ2-7, with TRBD2 identical over 8 bases. Trimming cost V 0 bases and J 3 bases; bases outside gene matches: 7. The CDR3 covers 15 residues. Germline-derived CDR1 and CDR2 are SQVTM and ANQGSEA. The CDR3 is CSVEDQVSGDYEQYF. The CDR3 nucleotides are TGCAGCGTTGAAGATCAGGTTAGCGGGGACTACGAGCAGTACTTC.

The V call is TRBV5-5, the J call TRBJ2-1; 9 nucleotides agree with TRBD1. J lost 3 bases, V lost 0 bases, and 1 base had no gene match. The CDR3 is made up of 15 amino acids. Looked up from germline, CDR1 is SGHKS and CDR2 is YYEKEE (reference sequence). In DNA, the CDR3 is TGTGCCAGCAGCTTGGCGGGACAGGGCTACAATGAGCAGTTCTTC. This translates into CASSLAGQGYNEQFF.

This chain joins TRBV19 and TRBJ2-1, with 8 bases matching TRBD2. Germline V gives CDR1 LNHDA, CDR2 SQIVND (reference sequence). CDR3 size: 15 residues. The junction had 8 bases not matched to a gene; V was cut back by 6 bases and J by 4 bases. The CDR3 is CASSQRGGHYNEQFF. In nucleotides, the CDR3 is TGTGCCAGTAGCCAACGGGGGGGGCATTACAATGAGCAGTTCTTC. Supplemented by reference TRBV19 and TRBJ2-1, the full variable domain reads DGGITQSPKYLFRKEGQNVTLSCEQNLNHDAMYWYRQDPGQGLRLIYYSQIVNDFQKGDIAEGYSVSREKKESFPLTVTSAQKNPTAFYLCASSQRGGHYNEQFFGPGTRLTVL.

The DNA for the CDR3 is TGCGCCAGCAATGACCTTGAGACTGCCGGGGAGCTGTTTTTT. This gives the protein CASNDLETAGELFF. The chain carries TRBV10-1 and TRBJ2-2; no definite D call. Trimming cost V 7 bases and J 6 bases, with 15 bases left between them. The CDR3 consists of 14 residues. CDR1 is WNHNN, CDR2 SYGVQD, per germline (reference sequence).

Turning to this clone: The same CDR3 arises from other DNA sequences in this sample as well. The chain carries TRBV5-1 and TRBJ2-3, with 7 positions matching TRBD1. Germline V gives CDR1 SGHRS, CDR2 YFSETQ. There are 15 residues in the CDR3. With V trimmed by 2 bases and J by 3 bases, 6 bases remained unmatched. CDR3 bases: TGCGCCAGCAGCTTAGACAGGGCTCGGACAGATACGCAGTATTTT. The encoded protein is CASSLDRARTDTQYF.

V gene TRBV6-5 combines with J gene TRBJ2-5; D is possibly TRBD2 (6 bases). Germline CDR1 MNHEY, CDR2 SVGAGI. This CDR3 is 14 amino acids long. V was shortened by 6 bases and J by 5 bases, with 16 bases between the two germline ends. CDR3 DNA: TGTGCCAGCAGGAGTTACGGGGGTCCCGAGACCCAGTACTTC. This encodes CASRSYGGPETQYF.

This clone was recorded once. The rearrangement uses TRBV27 and TRBJ2-2; no definite D call. V was clipped by 3 bases and J by 7 bases, with 6 bases between them. Germline CDR1 and CDR2: MNHEY and SMNVEV (reference sequence). The CDR3 runs to 12 residues. As DNA, the CDR3 is TGTGCCAGCAGTTTGAGTTTCGGGGAGCTGTTTTTT. Protein product: CASSLSFGELFF.

This clone was recorded a few times. This sample includes further DNA sequences coding for the same CDR3. The chain carries TRBV5-1 and TRBJ1-2, with 11 bases fitting TRBD1. The V and J ends lost 0 bases and 7 bases, in that order; junction bases with no gene match: 5. Germline CDR1 reads SGHRS; CDR2 reads YFSETQ. CDR3 length: 15 residues. CDR3 in DNA: TGCGCCAGCAGCTTGGAAGGACAGGGGGCCGGTGGCTACACCTTC. Translating gives CASSLEGQGAGGYTF.

The chain joins TRBV24-1 to TRBJ2-3, with unresolved D. CDR1 is KGHDR and CDR2 is SFDVKD in the germline V gene. The length of the CDR3 is 13 residues. Trimming removed 3 bases at V and 4 bases at J, with 7 bases between. CDR3 residues: CATSDRLADTQYF. In DNA, the CDR3 is TGTGCCACCAGTGATCGACTCGCAGATACGCAGTATTTT.

Written as DNA, the CDR3 is TGTGCCAGCAGTGAATGGACAGAAAATCAGCCCCAGCATTTT. Its protein is CASSEWTENQPQHF. This chain links TRBV25-1 with TRBJ1-5, with D possibly TRBD1 on 6 matching bases. CDR1 and CDR2 (germline): MGHDK, SYGVNS. CDR3 length: 14 residues. V lost 1 base to trimming and J lost 4 bases, with 8 bases between them.

This chain uses TRBV5-1 with TRBJ1-3, with 8 bases fitting TRBD1. The V gene's germline CDR1 is SGHRS and CDR2 YFSETQ. The CDR3 consists of 17 residues. Trimming took 4 bases from V and 1 from J; bases not matched to a gene: 10. The CDR3 DNA sequence: TGCGCCAGCAGCCCGGGAGGCAGGGGGCATTCTGGAAACACCATATATTTT. Encoded protein: CASSPGGRGHSGNTIYF. Supplemented by reference TRBV5-1 and TRBJ1-3, the full variable domain reads KAGVTQTPRYLIKTRGQQVTLSCSPISGHRSVSWYQQTPGQGLQFLFEYFSETQRNKGNFPGRFSGRQFSNSRSEMNVSTLELGDSALYLCASSPGGRGHSGNTIYFGEGSWLTVV.

CDR3 loop: CASSQGYRVRYGYTF. DNA for the CDR3: TGCGCCAGCAGCCAAGGTTACAGGGTTCGGTATGGCTACACCTTC. This chain links TRBV4-1 with TRBJ1-2; D may be TRBD1 (6 bases). This CDR3 comprises 15 residues. The germline gives CDR1 MGHRA, CDR2 YSYEKL. The V and J ends lost 1 base and 5 bases respectively, with 14 bases between them.

The V call is TRBV3-1 (or the pseudogene TRBV3-2), the J call TRBJ2-1, with TRBD2 matching 14 bases. Per the germline V gene, CDR1 is LGHDT and CDR2 is YNNKEL (reference sequence). V shed 3 bases and J 9 bases; nucleotides not matched to a gene: 10. CDR3 length: 17 amino acids. The CDR3 here is CASSHARTSGGYGEQFF. CDR3 nucleotides: TGTGCCAGCAGCCACGCTAGGACTAGCGGGGGGTACGGTGAGCAGTTCTTC.

The chain recombines TRBV11-2 with TRBJ1-6; maybe TRBD1 (5 bases). The CDR3 sequence is 15 residues long. V lost 8 bases and J lost 0, with 11 bases in between. Germline CDR1 SGHAT, CDR2 FQNNGV. The DNA for the CDR3 is TGTGCCAGCCGCAGGGTCGGCTCCTATAATTCACCCCTCCACTTT. Translating gives CASRRVGSYNSPLHF.

This chain links TRBV5-1 with TRBJ2-7, with D possibly matching TRBD1 (5 bases). Germline V CDR1 and CDR2: SGHRS, YFSETQ. V lost 4 bases to trimming and J lost 3 bases, with 14 bases between them. This CDR3 region has 14 residues. The CDR3 coding sequence is TGCGCCAGCAGCATCGGACAACCGGGCTACGAGCAGTACTTC. Amino acid sequence: CASSIGQPGYEQYF.

The chain is built from TRBV19 and TRBJ2-2; D might be TRBD2 (7 bases). The CDR3 runs to 16 residues. V was pared by 5 bases and J by 4 bases, with 17 bases between. Germline lookup yields CDR1 LNHDA and CDR2 SQIVND (reference sequence). The CDR3 is CASSARRGGGTGELFF. Here the CDR3 DNA reads TGTGCCAGTAGTGCCCGTCGAGGGGGGGGCACCGGGGAGCTGTTTTTT. The variable domain in full, completed from reference TRBV19 and TRBJ2-2, reads DGGITQSPKYLFRKEGQNVTLSCEQNLNHDAMYWYRQDPGQGLRLIYYSQIVNDFQKGDIAEGYSVSREKKESFPLTVTSAQKNPTAFYLCASSARRGGGTGELFFGEGSRLTVL.

This chain joins TRBV2 and TRBJ1-1; unclear D gene. The V and J ends lost 1 base and 0 bases respectively, with 12 bases between them. The germline V gene has CDR1 SNHLY and CDR2 FYNNEI. There are 16 residues in the CDR3. CDR3 nucleotide sequence: TGTGCCAGCAGTGAAGGGCAGTATCGCATGAACACTGAAGCTTTCTTT. Translation gives CASSEGQYRMNTEAFF. The full variable domain, with the rest looked up from reference TRBV2 and TRBJ1-1, is EPEVTQTPSHQVTQMGQEVILRCVPISNHLYFYWYRQILGQKVEFLVSFYNNEISEKSEIFDDQFSVERPDGSNFTLKIRSTKLEDSAMYFCASSEGQYRMNTEAFFGQGTRLTVV.

Only one count was recorded for this clone. This CDR3 is also generated by other DNA sequences in the sample. The chain is built from TRBV10-1 and TRBJ1-2; TRBD1 agrees at 7 bases. Germline CDR1 WNHNN, CDR2 SYGVQD (reference sequence). The CDR3 length is 13 residues. V dropped 6 bases and J dropped 2; count of bases not matched to a gene: 3. The CDR3 bases are TGCGCCAGCAGCGCGACAGGGAACTATGGCTACACCTTC. Amino acid sequence: CASSATGNYGYTF.

J is TRBJ1-5 and V is TRBV10-3; 8 bases match TRBD1. After removal of 6 bases from V and 6 bases from J, the junction contained 10 bases not matched to a gene. Germline assignment: CDR1 ENHRY and CDR2 SYGVKD. CDR3 size: 15 residues. CDR3 amino acids: CAISAETGVIQPQHF. The CDR3 DNA is TGTGCCATCAGCGCCGAGACAGGGGTCATTCAGCCCCAGCATTTT.

The rearrangement joins TRBV5-1 to TRBJ2-5; 10 nucleotides align to TRBD2. CDR1 is SGHRS and CDR2 is YFSETQ in the germline V gene. This CDR3 is 15 amino acids long. Trimming removed 1 base from V and 5 bases from J; junction bases left unmatched: 5. This CDR3 reads CASSLSSGGIETQYF. The CDR3 DNA is TGCGCCAGCAGCTTGTCTAGCGGGGGAATTGAGACCCAGTACTTC.